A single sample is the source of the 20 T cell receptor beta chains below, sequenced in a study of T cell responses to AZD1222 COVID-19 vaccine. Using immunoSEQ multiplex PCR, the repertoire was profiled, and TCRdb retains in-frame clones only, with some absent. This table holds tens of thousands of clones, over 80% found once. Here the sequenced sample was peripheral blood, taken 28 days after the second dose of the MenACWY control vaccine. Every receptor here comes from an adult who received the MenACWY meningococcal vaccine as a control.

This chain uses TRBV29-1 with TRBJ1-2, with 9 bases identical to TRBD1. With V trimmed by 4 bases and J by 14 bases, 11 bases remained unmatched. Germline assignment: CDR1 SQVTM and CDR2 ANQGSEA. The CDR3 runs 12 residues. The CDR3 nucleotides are TGCAGCGTTGCGTCAACAGGGGGCGCGGTGACCTTC. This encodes CSVASTGGAVTF.

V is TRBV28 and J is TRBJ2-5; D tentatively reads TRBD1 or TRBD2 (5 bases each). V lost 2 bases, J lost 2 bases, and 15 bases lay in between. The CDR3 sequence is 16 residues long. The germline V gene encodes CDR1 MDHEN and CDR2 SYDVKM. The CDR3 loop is CASSLISGTGQETQYF. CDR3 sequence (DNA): TGTGCCAGCAGTTTAATATCCGGGACGGGGCAAGAGACCCAGTACTTC. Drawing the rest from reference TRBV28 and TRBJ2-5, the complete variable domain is DVKVTQSSRYLVKRTGEKVFLECVQDMDHENMFWYRQDPGLGLRLIYFSYDVKMKEKGDIPEGYSVSREKKERFSLILESASTNQTSMYLCASSLISGTGQETQYFGPGTRLLVL.

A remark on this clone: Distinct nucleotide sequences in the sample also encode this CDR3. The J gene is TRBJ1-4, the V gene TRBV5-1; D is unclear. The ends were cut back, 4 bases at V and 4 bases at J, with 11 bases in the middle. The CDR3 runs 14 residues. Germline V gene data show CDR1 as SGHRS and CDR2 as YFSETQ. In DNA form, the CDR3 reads TGCGCCAGCAGCCTCGACGGAGTTAATGAAAAACTGTTTTTT. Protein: CASSLDGVNEKLFF.

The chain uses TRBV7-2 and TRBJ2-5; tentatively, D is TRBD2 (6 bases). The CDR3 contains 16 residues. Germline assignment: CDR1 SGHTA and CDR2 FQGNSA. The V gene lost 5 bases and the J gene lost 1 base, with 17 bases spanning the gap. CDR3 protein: CASSATLAELQETQYF. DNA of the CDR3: TGTGCCAGCAGCGCAACATTAGCGGAGCTCCAAGAGACCCAGTACTTC.

CDR3 sequence: CASSLGSYGYTF. In nucleotides, the CDR3 is TGTGCCAGCAGCTTGGGGTCCTATGGCTACACCTTC. The chain couples TRBV5-5 to TRBJ1-2; the D is unclear. V was pared by 0 bases and J by 4 bases, with 4 bases between. The length of the CDR3 is 12 residues. Germline V CDR1 and CDR2: SGHKS, YYEKEE (reference sequence).

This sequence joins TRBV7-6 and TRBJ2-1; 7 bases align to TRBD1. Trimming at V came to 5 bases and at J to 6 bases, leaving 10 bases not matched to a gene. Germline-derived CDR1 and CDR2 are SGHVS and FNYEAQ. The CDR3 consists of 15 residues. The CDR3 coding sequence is TGTGCCAGCAGCCAGGAGAGACAGGGCGCCAATGAGCAGTTCTTC. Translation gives CASSQERQGANEQFF.

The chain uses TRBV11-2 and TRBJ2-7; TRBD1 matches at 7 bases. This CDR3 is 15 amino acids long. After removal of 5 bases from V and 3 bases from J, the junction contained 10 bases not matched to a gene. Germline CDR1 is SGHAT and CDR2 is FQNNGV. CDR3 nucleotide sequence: TGTGCCAGCAGCGCCAATGGGGCAGGGGGCTACGAGCAGTACTTC. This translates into CASSANGAGGYEQYF.

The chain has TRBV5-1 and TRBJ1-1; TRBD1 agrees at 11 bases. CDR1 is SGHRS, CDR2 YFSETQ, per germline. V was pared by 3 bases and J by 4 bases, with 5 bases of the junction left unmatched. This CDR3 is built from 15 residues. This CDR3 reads CASSSGGTGGTEAFF. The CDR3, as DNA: TGCGCCAGCAGCTCTGGCGGGACAGGGGGCACTGAAGCTTTCTTT.

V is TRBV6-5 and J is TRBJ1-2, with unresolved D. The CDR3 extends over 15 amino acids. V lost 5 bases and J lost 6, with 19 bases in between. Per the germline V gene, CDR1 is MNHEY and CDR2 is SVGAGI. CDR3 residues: CASSPQPTTSHGYTF. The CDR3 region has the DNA TGTGCCAGCAGTCCCCAACCCACCACATCCCATGGCTACACCTTC.

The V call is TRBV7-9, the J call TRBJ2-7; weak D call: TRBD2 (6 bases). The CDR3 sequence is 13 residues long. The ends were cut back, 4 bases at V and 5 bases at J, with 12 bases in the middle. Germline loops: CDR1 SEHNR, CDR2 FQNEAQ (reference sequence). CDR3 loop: CASSSSSVHEQYF. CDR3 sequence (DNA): TGTGCCAGCAGCTCCTCTAGCGTCCACGAGCAGTACTTC.

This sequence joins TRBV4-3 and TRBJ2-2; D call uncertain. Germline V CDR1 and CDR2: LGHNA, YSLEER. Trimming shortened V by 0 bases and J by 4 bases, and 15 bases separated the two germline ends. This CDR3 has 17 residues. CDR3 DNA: TGCGCCAGCAGCCAAGATCGAGATTCCATGCCCACCGGGGAGCTGTTTTTT. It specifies CASSQDRDSMPTGELFF.

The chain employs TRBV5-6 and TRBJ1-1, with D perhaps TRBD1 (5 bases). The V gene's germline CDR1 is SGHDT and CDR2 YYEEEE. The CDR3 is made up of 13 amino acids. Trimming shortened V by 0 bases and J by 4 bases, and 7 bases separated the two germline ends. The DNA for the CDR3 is TGTGCCAGCAGCTTGGGGAGGGGCACTGAAGCTTTCTTT. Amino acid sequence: CASSLGRGTEAFF. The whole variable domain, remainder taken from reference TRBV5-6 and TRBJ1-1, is DAGVTQSPTHLIKTRGQQVTLRCSPKSGHDTVSWYQQALGQGPQFIFQYYEEEERQRGNFPDRFSGHQFPNYSSELNVNALLLGDSALYLCASSLGRGTEAFFGQGTRLTVV.

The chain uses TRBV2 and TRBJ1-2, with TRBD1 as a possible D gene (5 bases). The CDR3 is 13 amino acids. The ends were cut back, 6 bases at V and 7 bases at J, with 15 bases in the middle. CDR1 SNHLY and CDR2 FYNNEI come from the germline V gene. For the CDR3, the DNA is TGTGCCAGCAGCGACCGAGGGGTTGGTGGCTACACCTTC. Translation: CASSDRGVGGYTF. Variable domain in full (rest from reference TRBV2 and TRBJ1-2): EPEVTQTPSHQVTQMGQEVILRCVPISNHLYFYWYRQILGQKVEFLVSFYNNEISEKSEIFDDQFSVERPDGSNFTLKIRSTKLEDSAMYFCASSDRGVGGYTFGSGTRLTVV.

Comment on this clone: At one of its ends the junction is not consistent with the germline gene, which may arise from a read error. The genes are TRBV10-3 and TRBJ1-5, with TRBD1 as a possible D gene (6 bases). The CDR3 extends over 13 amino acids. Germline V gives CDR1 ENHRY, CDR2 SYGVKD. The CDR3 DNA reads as TGTGCCGTCAGGGGCCGCCTGGATCAGCCCCAGCATTTT. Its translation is CAVRGRLDQPQHF.

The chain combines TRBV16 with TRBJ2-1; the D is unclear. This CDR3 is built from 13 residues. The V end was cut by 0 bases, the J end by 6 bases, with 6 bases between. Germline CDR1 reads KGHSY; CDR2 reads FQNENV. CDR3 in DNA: TGTGCCAGCAGCCAATCTACAACCAATGAGCAGTTCTTC. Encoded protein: CASSQSTTNEQFF.

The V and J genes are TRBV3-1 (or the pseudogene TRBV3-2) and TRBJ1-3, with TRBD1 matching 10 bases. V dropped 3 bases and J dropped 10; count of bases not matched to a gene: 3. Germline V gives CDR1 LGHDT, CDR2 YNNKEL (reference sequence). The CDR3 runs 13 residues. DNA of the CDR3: TGTGCCAGCAGCCAGGGACAGGGGCTGACCATATATTTT. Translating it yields CASSQGQGLTIYF.

This CDR3 is CASSESGNMGTEAFF. The CDR3 bases are TGTGCCAGCAGTGAGAGTGGGAATATGGGGACTGAAGCTTTCTTT. The chain couples TRBV6-1 to TRBJ1-1, with no clear D. V dropped 3 bases and J dropped 5 bases, with 16 bases sitting between them. The CDR3 is 15 residues long. CDR1 and CDR2 from the germline V gene are MNHNS and SASEGT.

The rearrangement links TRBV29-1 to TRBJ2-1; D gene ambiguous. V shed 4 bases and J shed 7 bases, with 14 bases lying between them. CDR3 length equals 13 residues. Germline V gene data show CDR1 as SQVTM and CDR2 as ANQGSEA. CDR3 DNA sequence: TGCAGCGTTGCCTCCTTCCAATTGAATGAGCAGTTCTTC. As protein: CSVASFQLNEQFF.

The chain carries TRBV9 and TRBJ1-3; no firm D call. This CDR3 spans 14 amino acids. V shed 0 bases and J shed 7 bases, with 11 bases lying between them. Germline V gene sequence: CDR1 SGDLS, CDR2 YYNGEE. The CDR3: CASSVGSSANTIYF. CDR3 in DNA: TGTGCCAGCAGCGTAGGTTCATCTGCCAACACCATATATTTT.

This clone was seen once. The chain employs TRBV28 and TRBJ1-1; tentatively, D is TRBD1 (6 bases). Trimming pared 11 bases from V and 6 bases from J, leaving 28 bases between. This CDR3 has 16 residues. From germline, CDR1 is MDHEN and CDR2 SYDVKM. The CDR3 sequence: CAGTRQLGQGSAEAFF. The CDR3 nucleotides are TGTGCCGGCACCAGACAGTTGGGGCAGGGGTCCGCTGAAGCTTTCTTT.